The rows below give T cell receptor beta chains drawn from one sample of a study of CD8 T cells in Susac syndrome. Each CDR3 protein is one row after TCRdb ran MiXCR on the immunoSEQ multiplex PCR reads. The data show around 280,000 distinct CDR3 sequences, roughly 81% seen once. The sequenced sample was CD8+ T cells from PBMCs. The receptors stem from a human donor with multiple sclerosis. The CDR3 runs from the conserved cysteine through the conserved F or W. A D gene is named only where the DNA matches it firmly. Clone size appears in some rows only: once, few, many, or a class for an expanded clone.

CASRGQNEAFF	TGTGCCAGCAGAGGACAGAATGAAGCTTTCTTT	TRBV2	TRBJ1-1	.	.
CASWTGGYGYTF	TGTGCCAGTTGGACAGGGGGATATGGCTACACCTTC	TRBV19	TRBJ1-2	TRBD1	few
CASSVGLASNEQFF	TGTGCCAGCAGCGTAGGACTAGCGAGCAATGAGCAGTTCTTC	TRBV9	TRBJ2-1	TRBD2	.
CASSVEIGTNRGTGELFF	TGTGCCAGCAGCGTAGAAATCGGGACGAACCGGGGCACCGGGGAGCTGTTTTTT	TRBV9	TRBJ2-2	.	.
CSVESGYSYNEQFF	TGCAGCGTTGAAAGCGGTTACTCCTACAATGAGCAGTTCTTC	TRBV29-1	TRBJ2-1	.	.
CASSSGLAGVVETQYF	TGTGCCAGCAGCTCCGGACTAGCGGGAGTAGTTGAGACCCAGTACTTC	TRBV7-9	TRBJ2-5	TRBD2	once
CASSPQGAGSTDTQYF	TGTGCCAGCAGTCCTCAAGGCGCGGGCTCCACAGATACGCAGTATTTT	TRBV7-9	TRBJ2-3	.	.
CASSSPSGERVWEQYF	TGTGCCAGCAGTTCCCCCTCCGGGGAGAGGGTTTGGGAGCAGTACTTC	TRBV28	TRBJ2-7	.	.
CASSLLAGRSDEQFF	TGTGCCAGCAGCCTGCTAGCGGGGAGATCCGATGAGCAGTTCTTC	TRBV4-2	TRBJ2-1	TRBD2	.
CASSPPRGLAGGDRPDTQYF	TGTGCCAGCTCACCACCTAGGGGACTAGCGGGAGGAGATCGCCCAGATACGCAGTATTTT	TRBV18	TRBJ2-3	TRBD2	.
CSATEPKRERQYF	TGCAGTGCTACCGAACCCAAGCGGGAGAGGCAGTATTTT	TRBV20-1	TRBJ2-3	TRBD2	once
CASSHPGAHSYEQYF	TGTGCCAGCAGCCATCCAGGGGCCCACTCCTACGAGCAGTACTTC	TRBV7-9	TRBJ2-7	.	.
CASVLGRHRSSYNEQFF	TGTGCTAGTGTTTTGGGCCGACACAGGAGCTCCTACAATGAGCAGTTCTTC	TRBV12-5	TRBJ2-1	.	.
CASSLDLSRYGYTF	TGCGCCAGCAGCTTGGATTTAAGCAGATATGGCTACACCTTC	TRBV5-1	TRBJ1-2	.	.
CASSRPRGMVGNSPLHF	TGTGCCAGCAGCCGGCCCAGGGGGATGGTGGGCAATTCACCCCTCCACTTT	TRBV14	TRBJ1-6	TRBD1	.
CASSLSGRASEQFF	TGCGCCAGCAGTTTAAGCGGGAGGGCTAGTGAGCAGTTCTTC	TRBV5-1	TRBJ2-1	TRBD2	once
CASSGETGPDQPQHF	TGTGCCAGCAGCGGCGAGACAGGACCAGATCAGCCCCAGCATTTT	TRBV9	TRBJ1-5	.	.
CATLRLAPYNEQFF	TGTGCTACACTCCGACTAGCGCCCTACAATGAGCAGTTCTTC	TRBV7-9	TRBJ2-1	TRBD2	.
CASSNPSYRRNTEAFF	TGTGCCAGCAGTAACCCCTCGTATAGGCGGAACACTGAAGCTTTCTTT	TRBV28	TRBJ1-1	.	.
CASSFQAYTGELFF	TGTGCCAGCAGTTTCCAGGCCTACACCGGGGAGCTGTTTTTT	TRBV28	TRBJ2-2	.	once
CASSLTGTSGRDEQFF	TGTGCCAGCAGTTTGACCGGGACTAGCGGGAGAGATGAGCAGTTCTTC	TRBV27	TRBJ2-1	TRBD2	.
CASSSSYGSSYEQYF	TGTGCCAGCAGCTCCTCGTATGGGAGCTCCTACGAGCAGTACTTC	TRBV7-9	TRBJ2-7	.	.
CASRTVPSGRPYEQYF	TGTGCCAGCAGGACAGTTCCTAGCGGGAGGCCCTACGAGCAGTACTTC	TRBV27	TRBJ2-7	TRBD2	.
CASSPTPWRVRAKNIQYF	TGTGCCAGCAGTCCCACCCCTTGGAGGGTGAGAGCCAAAAACATTCAGTACTTC	TRBV28	TRBJ2-4	.	.
CASSFGGSGELFF	TGTGCCAGCAGCTTCGGGGGCTCCGGGGAGCTGTTTTTT	TRBV7-6	TRBJ2-2	.	.
CASSFGSKTYEQYF	TGTGCCAGCAGCTTCGGATCCAAGACCTACGAGCAGTACTTC	TRBV7-9	TRBJ2-7	.	.
CASSTVFGGIQYF	TGTGCCAGCAGTACTGTATTCGGTGGCATTCAGTACTTC	TRBV6-1	TRBJ2-4	.	.
CASSQPLGFYEQYF	TGTGCCAGCAGCCAACCCCTGGGTTTTTACGAGCAGTACTTC	TRBV7-9	TRBJ2-7	.	.
CASSPGPWEQYF	TGTGCCAGCAGCCCTGGACCCTGGGAGCAGTACTTC	TRBV7-9	TRBJ2-7	.	few
CASSAETRNTDTQYF	TGCGCCAGCAGCGCGGAGACTAGGAACACAGATACTCAGTATTTT	TRBV5-1	TRBJ2-3	.	.
CASSFDRQGLGEQFF	TGTGCCAGCAGCTTTGATAGACAGGGTTTAGGTGAGCAGTTCTTC	TRBV7-9	TRBJ2-1	TRBD1	.
CASSPRPFPTDTQYF	TGCGCCAGCAGCCCGCGTCCCTTCCCCACAGATACGCAGTATTTT	TRBV4-1	TRBJ2-3	.	.
CASSAFPTSGSYNEQFF	TGTGCCAGCAGCGCCTTTCCGACTAGCGGTTCCTACAATGAGCAGTTCTTC	TRBV9	TRBJ2-1	TRBD2	.
CASSLGGGTPPYEQYF	TGTGCCAGCAGCTTAGGAGGTGGGACACCTCCCTACGAGCAGTACTTC	TRBV7-6	TRBJ2-7	.	few
CASSNQDLDYEQYF	TGTGCCAGCAGCAATCAAGACCTAGACTACGAGCAGTACTTC	TRBV5-6	TRBJ2-7	.	few
CASSLWSGATDTQYF	TGTGCCAGCAGCTTATGGTCGGGAGCCACAGATACGCAGTATTTT	TRBV11-1	TRBJ2-3	.	few
CASSEGLAGTLTDTQYF	TGTGCCAGCAGCGAAGGACTAGCGGGGACCCTCACAGATACGCAGTATTTT	TRBV5-5	TRBJ2-3	TRBD2	few
CASSAASGLADDEQYF	TGTGCCAGCAGCGCCGCCTCGGGACTAGCCGACGACGAGCAGTACTTC	TRBV9	TRBJ2-7	TRBD2	.
CASSYSTGGGNEKLFF	TGTGCCAGCAGTTACTCCACAGGGGGAGGTAATGAAAAACTGTTTTTT	TRBV2	TRBJ1-4	TRBD1	.
CASSFAGGTDTQYF	TGTGCCAGCAGTTTCGCTGGGGGCACAGATACGCAGTATTTT	TRBV28	TRBJ2-3	.	few
CASRGGGNTEAFF	TGTGCTAGCCGAGGAGGGGGTAACACTGAAGCTTTCTTT	TRBV12-5	TRBJ1-1	.	.
CASTYSGTYQGASYEQYF	TGCGCCAGCACCTACTCCGGGACTTATCAGGGGGCCTCCTACGAGCAGTACTTC	TRBV5-1	TRBJ2-7	TRBD1	.
CASSPGTAEAFF	TGTGCCAGCAGCCCCGGGACGGCTGAAGCTTTCTTT	TRBV12-3/TRBV12-4	TRBJ1-1	.	few
CATRRGNTEAFF	TGTGCCACTCGACGGGGGAACACTGAAGCTTTCTTT	TRBV6-6	TRBJ1-1	.	.
CASSPRLANYGYTF	TGTGCCAGCAGCCCCCGGTTAGCTAACTATGGCTACACCTTC	TRBV7-9	TRBJ1-2	.	.
CASSPGLAGGILYEQYF	TGTGCCAGCAGCCCCGGACTAGCGGGAGGGATACTCTACGAGCAGTACTTC	TRBV5-6	TRBJ2-7	TRBD2	.
CASSFEGLDQPQHF	TGTGCCAGCAGCTTCGAGGGGCTAGATCAGCCCCAGCATTTT	TRBV5-5	TRBJ1-5	.	.
CSARVRDRGPGDQPQHF	TGCAGTGCTAGAGTCCGGGACAGGGGGCCGGGGGATCAGCCCCAGCATTTT	TRBV20-1	TRBJ1-5	TRBD1	.
CASSMRGPLAKNIQYF	TGTGCCAGCTCTATGAGGGGGCCTCTAGCCAAAAACATTCAGTACTTC	TRBV18	TRBJ2-4	TRBD1	once
CATSTGTVYSNQPQHF	TGTGCCACCTCGACCGGGACAGTATATAGCAATCAGCCCCAGCATTTT	TRBV19	TRBJ1-5	TRBD1	.
CASSQGEQYF	TGTGCCAGCAGTCAGGGGGAGCAGTACTTC	TRBV28	TRBJ2-7	.	.
CASSPGGVAPLHF	TGTGCCAGCAGCCCCGGGGGGGTTGCACCCCTCCACTTT	TRBV7-3	TRBJ1-6	.	once
CASSFGAGDHEQFF	.	TRBV5-6	TRBJ2-1	.	.